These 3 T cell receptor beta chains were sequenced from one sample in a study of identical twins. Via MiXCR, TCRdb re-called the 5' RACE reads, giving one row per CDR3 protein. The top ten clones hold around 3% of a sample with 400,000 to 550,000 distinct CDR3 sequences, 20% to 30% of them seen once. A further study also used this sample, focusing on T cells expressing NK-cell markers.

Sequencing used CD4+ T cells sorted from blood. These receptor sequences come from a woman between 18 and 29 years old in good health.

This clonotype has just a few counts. The CDR3 is CASNRGLRGDEQYF. The DNA for the CDR3 is TGCGCCAGCAACCGGGGACTGCGCGGGGACGAGCAGTACTTC. The rearrangement links TRBV5-1 to TRBJ2-7, with D possibly being TRBD2 (6 bases). V was trimmed by 6 bases and J by 5 bases, leaving 18 bases between them. CDR3 length equals 14 residues. The germline CDR1 and CDR2 sequences are SGHRS and YFSETQ. Together with reference TRBV5-1 and TRBJ2-7, the CDR3 gives the full variable domain: KAGVTQTPRYLIKTRGQQVTLSCSPISGHRSVSWYQQTPGQGLQFLFEYFSETQRNKGNFPGRFSGRQFSNSRSEMNVSTLELGDSALYLCASNRGLRGDEQYFGPGTRLTVT.

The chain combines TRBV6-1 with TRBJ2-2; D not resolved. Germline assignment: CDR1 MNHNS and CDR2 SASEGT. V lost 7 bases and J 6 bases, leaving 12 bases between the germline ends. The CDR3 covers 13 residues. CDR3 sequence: CASTRRDPGELFF. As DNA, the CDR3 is TGTGCCAGCACTCGCCGAGATCCCGGGGAGCTGTTTTTT.

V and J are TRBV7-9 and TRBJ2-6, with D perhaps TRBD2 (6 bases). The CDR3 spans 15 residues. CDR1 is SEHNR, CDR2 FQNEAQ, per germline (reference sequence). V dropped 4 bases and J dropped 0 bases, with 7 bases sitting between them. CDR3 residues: CASSSTSSGANVLTF. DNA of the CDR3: TGTGCCAGCAGCTCGACTAGCTCTGGGGCCAACGTCCTGACTTTC.